The 29 T cell receptor beta chains presented below share a single source sample, sequenced in a study of blood T cells in healthy people across ages. A second PCR, run for about 6 to 12 cycles, used a sample-barcoded 5' primer plus a J-beta primer mix. MiXCR, applied by TCRdb to the 5' RACE reads, yields one record per CDR3 protein. The data show hundreds of thousands of distinct CDR3 sequences, around 32% seen once. The source material was blood. These receptors originate from a woman of 80 years or more in good health.

In regard to this clonotype: This may come from a read error, since a much larger clone is one base off. In DNA, the CDR3 is TGTGCCAGCAGTTACAGGGGGGTCAAAAACATTCAGTACTTC. This encodes CASSYRGVKNIQYF. V and J are TRBV6-6 and TRBJ2-4, with D perhaps TRBD1 or TRBD2 (6 bases each). Trimming cost V 2 bases and J 3 bases, with 8 bases left between them. The CDR3 length is 14 residues. CDR1 is MNHNY, CDR2 SVGAGI, per germline (reference sequence).

This clonotype was counted at least ten times. This chain links TRBV15 with TRBJ1-2; TRBD1 might be the D (5 bases). CDR3 length equals 13 residues. Trimming cost V 1 base and J 4 bases, with 7 bases left between them. The germline V gene has CDR1 LNHNV and CDR2 YYDKDF (reference sequence). This CDR3 is CATSRGQSYGYTF. The CDR3, as DNA: TGTGCCACCAGCAGAGGACAGTCCTATGGCTACACCTTC.

About this clonotype itself: A clone one base away is much larger, so this may be a read error. The J gene is TRBJ2-3, the V gene TRBV20-1; TRBD2 is a possible D gene (6 bases). The length of the CDR3 is 15 residues. Germline assignment: CDR1 DFQATT and CDR2 SNEGSKA (reference sequence). The CDR3 reads CGARRDSRFGNTQYF. The CDR3 nucleotides read TGCGGTGCTAGGCGGGACTCCCGATTTGGTAATACGCAGTATTTT.

The sample holds many counts of this clonotype. J is TRBJ2-5 and V is TRBV5-1; 9 positions match TRBD2. V shed 7 bases and J 4 bases; nucleotides not matched to a gene: 11. Germline V gene sequence: CDR1 SGHRS, CDR2 YFSETQ. The CDR3 is 15 residues long. The CDR3 here is CASAYGGGARETQYF. CDR3 nucleotide sequence: TGCGCCAGCGCCTATGGCGGGGGGGCGAGAGAGACCCAGTACTTC.

A note on this clonotype: A read error may be the cause here, since a much bigger clone is one base away. This chain uses TRBV7-2 with TRBJ1-2; 9 nucleotides line up with TRBD1. The CDR3 has 15 residues. The germline V gene encodes CDR1 SGHTA and CDR2 FQGNSA. CDR3 coding DNA: TGTGCCAGCAGCTCCCCGGGACAGGGTTTCTCTGGCTACGCCTTC. Protein: CASSSPGQGFSGYAF.

This clonotype was recorded many times. This sequence joins TRBV6-2 or TRBV6-3 and TRBJ2-6; 7 nucleotides line up with TRBD1. The junction had 9 bases not matched to a gene; V was cut back by 2 bases and J by 2 bases. CDR3 length: 18 amino acids. The germline V gene encodes CDR1 MNHEY and CDR2 SVGEGT. CDR3 in amino acids: CASSYETDRVAGANVLTF. CDR3 coding DNA: TGTGCCAGCAGTTACGAGACCGACAGGGTGGCTGGGGCCAACGTCCTGACTTTC.

This clonotype has a count of ten or more. The chain employs TRBV25-1 and TRBJ2-1; no firm D call. Germline V gives CDR1 MGHDK, CDR2 SYGVNS. This CDR3 comprises 14 residues. Trimming removed 1 base from V and 7 bases from J, with 11 bases in between. In nucleotides, the CDR3 is TGTGCCAGCAGTGAATCGGGCTTATTAAATGAGCAGTTCTTC. It is translated as CASSESGLLNEQFF.

This clonotype was found many times. The rearrangement links TRBV12-3 or TRBV12-4 to TRBJ2-1, with a tentative D call TRBD2 (6 bases). V lost 6 bases and J 7 bases, leaving 10 bases between the germline ends. The CDR3 consists of 12 residues. CDR3 coding DNA: TGTGCCAGCAGGGGGACTGTGAATGAGCAGTTCTTC. It encodes CASRGTVNEQFF.

Many counts were recorded for this clonotype. The chain joins TRBV6-1 to TRBJ1-2; tentative D call: TRBD1 (6 bases). Trimming took off 6 bases at V and 4 bases at J, with 21 bases between the two ends. This CDR3 is built from 16 residues. Germline-derived CDR1 and CDR2 are MNHNS and SASEGT. Here the CDR3 DNA reads TGTGCCAGCAGCCCACAAACGGGGGGCATAGGCTATGGCTACACCTTC. Translation gives CASSPQTGGIGYGYTF.

V is TRBV5-1 and J is TRBJ2-3, with 8 bases that match TRBD2. The CDR3 consists of 15 residues. V lost 4 bases to trimming and J lost 6 bases; unmatched junction nucleotides: 10. Germline V gene data show CDR1 as SGHRS and CDR2 as YFSETQ. CDR3 nucleotides: TGCGCCAGCAGCCAGACCAGCGGGGGCCCCGATACGCAGTATTTT. The encoded protein is CASSQTSGGPDTQYF.

As for this clonotype: Given a much more abundant clone one base away, this may be a read error. V usage is TRBV7-8 and J usage is TRBJ2-1; TRBD1 matches at 9 bases. The CDR3 spans 18 residues. Germline CDR1 SGHVS, CDR2 FQNEAQ. The CDR3 loop reads CASSLIPGDRVGHNGQFF. The CDR3 DNA reads TGTGCCAGCAGCTTAATCCCCGGGGACAGGGTGGGACACAATGGGCAGTTCTTC.

This clonotype was picked up many times. The chain carries TRBV6-2 or TRBV6-3 and TRBJ1-5, with TRBD1 matching 7 bases. The CDR3 runs to 16 residues. V shed 5 bases and J 3 bases; nucleotides not matched to a gene: 10. Germline CDR1 MNHEY, CDR2 SVGEGT. CDR3 residues: CASSPNPTGNNQPQHF. The CDR3 DNA follows: TGTGCCAGCAGTCCGAACCCGACAGGGAACAATCAGCCCCAGCATTTT.

Many counts were recorded for this clonotype. This chain uses TRBV6-1 with TRBJ2-1; no clear D. Trimming shortened V by 4 bases and J by 0 bases, and 13 bases separated the two germline ends. CDR1 and CDR2 (germline): MNHNS, SASEGT. The length of the CDR3 is 16 residues. In nucleotides, the CDR3 is TGTGCCAGCAGTGGAGGATGGGCGAGCTCCTACAATGAGCAGTTCTTC. Translation: CASSGGWASSYNEQFF.

This chain links TRBV6-6 with TRBJ1-2, with D unresolved. Germline V gene sequence: CDR1 MNHNY, CDR2 SVGAGI (reference sequence). The CDR3 runs to 14 residues. V lost 7 bases, J lost 6 bases, and 18 bases lay in between. The CDR3 nucleotides read TGTGCCAGCAATTTACCGTTGGAGGGCAATGGCTACACCTTC. As protein: CASNLPLEGNGYTF.

Ten or more counts support this clonotype. The gene calls are TRBV5-4 and TRBJ2-5; D may be TRBD2 (5 bases). The CDR3 runs to 14 residues. V lost 4 bases to trimming and J lost 4 bases, with 14 bases between them. Germline CDR1 reads SGHNT; CDR2 reads YYREEE (reference sequence). CDR3 in amino acids: CASSRTGEGETQYF. Here the CDR3 DNA reads TGTGCCAGCAGCCGGACTGGGGAAGGAGAGACCCAGTACTTC.

This chain connects TRBV20-1 to TRBJ2-7; 7 bases align to TRBD2. With V trimmed by 1 base and J by 3 bases, 3 bases remained unmatched. The V gene's germline CDR1 is DFQATT and CDR2 SNEGSKA (reference sequence). This CDR3 contains 13 residues. The DNA for the CDR3 is TGCAGTGCTAGAGGACTAGCAGACTACGAGCAGTACTTC. As protein: CSARGLADYEQYF.

This clonotype occurred a few times. CDR3 in DNA: TGCAGTGCTAAAGCGGTGTCAACACAAGAGACCCAGTACTTC. This codes for CSAKAVSTQETQYF. V gene TRBV20-1 combines with J gene TRBJ2-5; D perhaps matches TRBD2 (5 bases). Germline V gene sequence: CDR1 DFQATT, CDR2 SNEGSKA (reference sequence). V was trimmed by 4 bases and J by 2 bases, leaving 14 bases between them. The CDR3 loop spans 14 amino acids.

This clonotype was seen at least ten times. The CDR3 is CASSPLAGGLTDTQYF. The CDR3 DNA reads TGTGCCAGCAGCCCCTTAGCGGGGGGCCTCACAGATACGCAGTATTTT. V gene TRBV7-2 combines with J gene TRBJ2-3; 10 positions agree with TRBD2. V dropped 5 bases and J dropped 2; count of bases not matched to a gene: 7. Per the germline V gene, CDR1 is SGHTA and CDR2 is FQGNSA. The length of the CDR3 is 16 residues.

This clonotype was detected only once. The CDR3 DNA reads TGTGCCACCAGTGATTCCGGGACAGGGGGAGAGACCCAGTACTTC. Its protein is CATSDSGTGGETQYF. This chain links TRBV24-1 with TRBJ2-7; 11 nucleotides match TRBD1. The DNA end is a closer match to TRBJ2-5, so the J assignment may be wrong. Germline-derived CDR1 and CDR2 are KGHDR and SFDVKD. This CDR3 comprises 15 residues.

This clonotype was detected a few times. This may be a read error: a much more frequent sequence differs by one nucleotide. The chain carries TRBV9 and TRBJ2-5, with a weak D call TRBD2 (6 bases). Germline V gives CDR1 SGDLS, CDR2 YYNGEE. The CDR3 is 14 residues long. CDR3 loop: CVSSVGGGEETQYF. Here the CDR3 DNA reads TGTGTCAGCAGCGTAGGTGGAGGGGAAGAGACCCAGTACTTC.

J is TRBJ1-2 and V is TRBV5-6, with 10 bases fitting TRBD1. Germline CDR1 SGHDT, CDR2 YYEEEE. The J segment lost 4 bases and the V segment lost 2 bases, leaving 11 bases of the junction unmatched. The CDR3 sequence is 17 residues long. Here the CDR3 reads CASSFRGLGQGSYGYTF. Here the CDR3 DNA reads TGTGCCAGCAGCTTTCGTGGGCTGGGACAGGGGAGCTATGGCTACACCTTC. The full variable domain, completed using reference TRBV5-6 and TRBJ1-2, is DAGVTQSPTHLIKTRGQQVTLRCSPKSGHDTVSWYQQALGQGPQFIFQYYEEEERQRGNFPDRFSGHQFPNYSSELNVNALLLGDSALYLCASSFRGLGQGSYGYTFGSGTRLTVV.

This clonotype occurred many times. The chain carries TRBV6-5 and TRBJ2-5, with 9 bases fitting TRBD1. Trimming at V came to 5 bases and at J to 5 bases, leaving 3 bases not matched to a gene. The CDR3 extends over 13 amino acids. CDR1 is MNHEY and CDR2 is SVGAGI in the germline V gene. CDR3 in DNA: TGTGCCAGCAGTACAGGGGGCTGGGAGACCCAGTACTTC. Translated: CASSTGGWETQYF.

The sample holds many counts of this clonotype. The V call is TRBV29-1, the J call TRBJ2-3; possibly TRBD2 for D (5 bases). In germline, CDR1 is SQVTM, CDR2 ANQGSEA. Trimming cost V 5 bases and J 5 bases, with 11 bases left between them. The CDR3 sequence is 12 residues long. Here the CDR3 DNA reads TGCAGCGTTCGAGGGTCTGAAGATACGCAGTATTTT. Translated: CSVRGSEDTQYF.

The chain is built from TRBV5-6 and TRBJ2-7, with D unresolved. Germline CDR1 reads SGHDT; CDR2 reads YYEEEE. The length of the CDR3 is 13 residues. Trimming removed 1 base at V and 0 bases at J, with 5 bases between. The CDR3 sequence is CASSLNTSYEQYF. CDR3 DNA sequence: TGTGCCAGCAGCTTGAACACCTCCTACGAGCAGTACTTC.

This clonotype has at least ten counts. V and J are TRBV6-6 and TRBJ1-5; the D is unclear. The V end was cut by 2 bases, the J end by 5 bases, with 7 bases between. Germline values: CDR1 MNHNY, CDR2 SVGAGI (reference sequence). The CDR3 is made up of 13 amino acids. CDR3 protein: CASSYRFDQPQHF. For the CDR3, the DNA is TGTGCCAGCAGTTACCGGTTTGATCAGCCCCAGCATTTT.

The chain employs TRBV3-1 and TRBJ1-1; D unclear. Germline V lookup: CDR1 LGHDT, CDR2 YNNKEL (reference sequence). Trimming shortened V by 0 bases and J by 1 base, and 9 bases separated the two germline ends. The CDR3 is 15 residues long. CDR3 residues: CASSQDPGQNTEAFF. CDR3 sequence (DNA): TGTGCCAGCAGCCAAGACCCCGGTCAGAACACTGAAGCTTTCTTT. The whole variable domain, remainder taken from reference TRBV3-1 and TRBJ1-1, is DTAVSQTPKYLVTQMGNDKSIKCEQNLGHDTMYWYKQDSKKFLKIMFSYNNKELIINETVPNRFSPKSPDKAHLNLHINSLELGDSAVYFCASSQDPGQNTEAFFGQGTRLTVV.

The table lists this clonotype with a few counts. Given a much more abundant clone one base away, this may be a read error. CDR3 in DNA: TGTGCCAGCAGTCCTACTATCTACAATGAGCAGTACTTC. Translating it yields CASSPTIYNEQYF. The chain has TRBV7-6 and TRBJ2-7; no reliable D call. Per the germline V gene, CDR1 is SGHVS and CDR2 is FNYEAQ. This CDR3 spans 13 amino acids. The V and J ends lost 6 bases and 7 bases respectively, with 16 bases between them.

A word on this clonotype: A much larger clonotype is one base distant, so this may be a read error. V is TRBV6-1 and J is TRBJ2-1, with 15 bases identical to TRBD2. This CDR3 region has 15 residues. CDR1 MNHNS and CDR2 SASEGT come from the germline V gene. The CDR3 region has the DNA TGTGTCAGCAGGGGACTAGCGGGGGGCAGGGATGAGCAGTTCTTC. It yields the protein CVSRGLAGGRDEQFF.

As for this clonotype: Possible read error: a much larger clone is one base away. V usage is TRBV12-3 or TRBV12-4 and J usage is TRBJ2-5; D not certain. The CDR3 is 13 residues long. With 7 bases removed from V and 7 bases from J, the gap between germline ends came to 16 bases. Written as DNA, the CDR3 is TGTGCCAGCACCGAAGGCCGAAGAGGGACCCAGTACTTC. Its translation: CASTEGRRGTQYF.